This record covers a single T cell receptor (beta chain). Antigen: not known. This CDR3 region has 15 residues. V was pared by 3 bases and J by 6 bases, with 6 bases of the junction left unmatched. CDR1 and CDR2 (germline): SGHRS, YFSETQ. This sample was included in a study of blood T cells in healthy people across ages. Regarding the study as a whole: Samples with more naive T cells showed higher observed beta diversity.

PCR was performed a second time for roughly 6 to 12 cycles using a sample-barcoded 5' primer and a J-beta primer mix. A minimum of 3 million CDR3-containing paired-end reads was obtained for each sample. MiXCR, run by TCRdb on the 5' RACE reads, gives a single entry per CDR3 protein. The sample consists of about a million distinct CDR3 sequences, around 54% of them appearing once. Sequencing was performed on blood. This sequence joins TRBV5-1 and TRBJ2-1; 10 positions match TRBD1. The sequence was collected from a woman aged 55-75 years in good health. The chain's CDR3 is CASSSGQGGVNEQFF. CDR3 coding DNA: TGCGCCAGCAGCTCCGGACAGGGGGGGGTCAATGAGCAGTTCTTC.